This entry is about one TCR beta chain. The data stem from a study of T cells in Graves' hyperthyroidism and ophthalmopathy. Investigators excluded patients with uncontrolled infection, other autoimmune disease, pregnancy or lactation. The CDR3 has 15 residues. Looked up from germline, CDR1 is ENHRY and CDR2 is SYGVKD. The V end lost 2 bases, the J end lost 4 bases, and 14 bases lay between the germline ends. TCR beta CDR3 regions were amplified from RNA. A first-round RT-PCR of the TCR CDR3 used the HTBI primer set. One entry per CDR3 protein, called by TCRdb with MiXCR from the multiplex PCR reads. The sample records 350,000 to 500,000 distinct CDR3 sequences, roughly an eighth being singletons.

The origin of this receptor is a young woman with Graves' hyperthyroidism. The chain joins TRBV10-3 to TRBJ1-2, with D possibly TRBD1 on 5 matching bases. The sequencing input was blood. As DNA, the CDR3 is TGTGCCATCAGTGAGCTCGTAGGGGAAACCTATGGCTACACCTTC. Translation: CAISELVGETYGYTF.